Shown below are 14 T cell receptor beta chains from a single sample sequenced in a study of early T cells in non-severe SARS-CoV-2 infection. TCRdb independently ran MiXCR on the 5' RACE reads; one entry per CDR3 protein. The sample has fewer than 75,000 distinct CDR3 sequences, over 20% seen once. The specimen comprised whole blood, sampled at baseline. The receptors originated from an adult who was a healthcare worker with PCR-confirmed SARS-CoV-2 infection or an uninfected control (not recorded which).

The table lists this clonotype with a few counts. The gene calls are TRBV7-3 and TRBJ1-1, with D possibly TRBD1 on 5 matching bases. This CDR3 comprises 13 residues. The V gene lost 4 bases and the J gene lost 5 bases, with 11 bases spanning the gap. Germline CDR1 reads SGHTA; CDR2 reads FQGTGA. In nucleotides, the CDR3 is TGTGCCAGCAGCTGGGGGGGAGGAACTGAAGCTTTCTTT. This encodes CASSWGGGTEAFF.

V is TRBV3-1 and J is TRBJ1-1; D uncertain. V dropped 4 bases and J dropped 4 bases, with 13 bases sitting between them. The CDR3 totals 14 residues. Per the germline V gene, CDR1 is LGHDT and CDR2 is YNNKEL (reference sequence). The CDR3: CASSPLATGTEAFF. The CDR3 bases are TGTGCCAGCAGCCCTCTAGCGACGGGCACTGAAGCTTTCTTT.

This chain connects TRBV7-9 to TRBJ2-1; TRBD2 agrees at 10 bases. This CDR3 is built from 16 residues. The J segment lost 6 bases and the V segment lost 1 base, leaving 6 bases of the junction unmatched. From germline, CDR1 is SEHNR and CDR2 FQNEAQ (reference sequence). The CDR3 region has the DNA TGTGCCAGCAGCTTAGAGGCTAGCGGGGGTGTCAATGAGCAGTTCTTC. It is translated as CASSLEASGGVNEQFF.

This rearrangement joins TRBV6-1 to TRBJ1-5; 9 positions match TRBD1. There are 15 residues in the CDR3. Trimming cost V 3 bases and J 5 bases; bases outside gene matches: 5. Germline CDR1 MNHNS, CDR2 SASEGT. CDR3 sequence: CASSDSGQGYQPQHF. In DNA, the CDR3 is TGTGCCAGCAGTGACTCAGGACAGGGGTATCAGCCCCAGCATTTT.

The CDR3 loop reads CSVELAGAKNIQYF. The CDR3 DNA follows: TGCAGCGTTGAATTGGCAGGGGCCAAAAACATTCAGTACTTC. The J gene is TRBJ2-4, the V gene TRBV29-1, with TRBD1 as a possible D gene (5 bases). The CDR3 contains 14 residues. Between the trimmed V and J ends, which lost 2 bases and 1 base, there was a span of 9 bases. The germline V gene encodes CDR1 SQVTM and CDR2 ANQGSEA.

This chain's CDR3 is CSVILSGPQYF. As DNA, the CDR3 is TGCAGCGTGATTCTTAGTGGGCCGCAGTACTTC. The rearrangement links TRBV29-1 to TRBJ2-5; D not certain. This CDR3 region has 11 residues. Trimming cost V 6 bases and J 11 bases, with 16 bases left between them. Germline V gene lookup returns CDR1 SQVTM and CDR2 ANQGSEA.

J is TRBJ2-5 and V is TRBV5-5; D is uncertain. Germline V gene sequence: CDR1 SGHKS, CDR2 YYEKEE (reference sequence). The V end lost 0 bases, the J end lost 2 bases, and 8 bases lay between the germline ends. The CDR3 length is 14 residues. The CDR3 DNA is TGTGCCAGCAGCTTGGAAGAGCCACAAGAGACCCAGTACTTC. As protein: CASSLEEPQETQYF.

The chain carries TRBV4-1 and TRBJ2-7, with unresolved D. The V end was cut by 2 bases, the J end by 3 bases, with 5 bases between. CDR3 length: 12 amino acids. CDR1 MGHRA and CDR2 YSYEKL come from the germline V gene. In nucleotides, the CDR3 is TGCGCCAGCAGCCAACCTGGCTACGAGCAGTACTTC. Its translation is CASSQPGYEQYF.

The chain has TRBV12-3 or TRBV12-4 and TRBJ2-5, with D tentatively TRBD2 (5 bases). The CDR3 spans 15 residues. The germline V and J ends were trimmed by 4 bases and 6 bases, with 18 bases remaining between them. DNA for the CDR3: TGTGCCAGCAGTTCGCCCCGAACAGAGGGAAAGACCCAGTACTTC. Residues: CASSSPRTEGKTQYF.

The rearrangement joins TRBV6-4 to TRBJ1-5, with D unclear. With 3 bases removed from V and 7 bases from J, the gap between germline ends came to 10 bases. The germline V gene encodes CDR1 MRHNA and CDR2 SNTAGT. The CDR3 runs to 13 residues. The CDR3 sequence is CASSEVVGQPQHF. The CDR3 bases are TGTGCCAGCAGTGAAGTCGTGGGGCAGCCCCAGCATTTT.

This clonotype was observed a few times. The CDR3: CASSVGEGTEAFF. The DNA of the CDR3 is TGTGCCAGCTCAGTAGGGGAGGGCACTGAAGCTTTCTTT. The V and J genes are TRBV18 and TRBJ1-1, with D possibly TRBD1 on 5 matching bases. This CDR3 has 13 residues. Germline assignment: CDR1 KGHSH and CDR2 LQKENI. The V gene lost 5 bases and the J gene lost 4 bases, with 11 bases spanning the gap. The complete variable domain, with remaining parts taken from reference TRBV18 and TRBJ1-1, reads NAGVMQNPRHLVRRRGQEARLRCSPMKGHSHVYWYRQLPEEGLKFMVYLQKENIIDESGMPKERFSAEFPKEGPSILRIQQVVRGDSAAYFCASSVGEGTEAFFGQGTRLTVV.

The gene calls are TRBV7-3 and TRBJ2-3; D is perhaps TRBD2 (5 bases). The CDR3 sequence is 14 residues long. CDR1 SGHTA and CDR2 FQGTGA come from the germline V gene. Trimming removed 3 bases from V and 2 bases from J, with 9 bases in between. The CDR3 DNA reads as TGTGCCAGCAGCTTTGGACTTAACACAGATACGCAGTATTTT. It is translated as CASSFGLNTDTQYF. Full variable domain (rest looked up from reference TRBV7-3 and TRBJ2-3): GAGVSQTPSNKVTEKGKYVELRCDPISGHTALYWYRQSLGQGPEFLIYFQGTGAADDSGLPNDRFFAVRPEGSVSTLKIQRTERGDSAVYLCASSFGLNTDTQYFGPGTRLTVL.

This sequence joins TRBV5-1 and TRBJ1-4; D is unresolved. There are 15 residues in the CDR3. CDR1 is SGHRS and CDR2 is YFSETQ in the germline V gene. V lost 0 bases and J 8 bases, leaving 14 bases between the germline ends. The CDR3 spells CASSLAGGEDEKLFF. CDR3 nucleotides: TGCGCCAGCAGCTTGGCCGGTGGAGAGGACGAAAAACTGTTTTTT.

The V gene is TRBV6-6, the J gene TRBJ1-3, with a weak D call TRBD1 (6 bases). Germline assignment: CDR1 MNHNY and CDR2 SVGAGI (reference sequence). There are 13 residues in the CDR3. The V and J ends lost 7 bases and 11 bases respectively, with 18 bases between them. CDR3 sequence reads: CASTFGQPSPIYF. The CDR3 bases are TGTGCCAGCACCTTCGGACAGCCATCCCCCATATATTTT.